This T cell receptor beta chain was recorded in a study of CD8 T cells in ankylosing spondylitis. Study results and limitations: Disease-linked clones were reportedly significantly enriched in matched ankylosing spondylitis synovial fluid. Among TCR beta sequences, a motif of about 8 highly homologous variants appeared characteristic of ankylosing spondylitis blood. Some of the motif variants had earlier been found in reactive arthritis patients' fluid and blood.

The V segment lost 3 bases and the J segment 4 bases; nucleotides outside the gene matches: 7. CDR3 length equals 15 residues. Germline assignment: CDR1 MRHNA and CDR2 SNTAGT. MiXCR, run by TCRdb on the 5' RACE reads, gives a single entry per CDR3 protein. The repertoire holds roughly 69,000 distinct CDR3 sequences, with about 5.7% as singletons. This clonotype was seen ten or more times. Antigen specificity is unknown. The TCR originated in a male donor with ankylosing spondylitis or in good health (not recorded which). The chain combines TRBV6-4 with TRBJ1-1; 8 nucleotides match TRBD1. The material sequenced was blood, either unsorted or a sorted T cell fraction (not recorded which). The CDR3 bases are TGTGCCAGCAGTGATTCAGATGACAGGGGCACTGAAGCTTTCTTT. Protein sequence: CASSDSDDRGTEAFF.